This TCR beta chain was identified during a study of blood T cell repertoires in COVID-19. Per the original methods: Nucleated cell number was recorded as an estimate derived from reference gene primer amplification. The repertoire was sequenced with immunoSEQ multiplex PCR; TCRdb's copy has only in-frame clones and lacks some. V and J calls and clone size are those listed in that table; D and trimming were worked out from the DNA. This repertoire shows 310,000 or so clones, 83% found once; its top ten account for 0.95% to 1.5%. Germline CDR1 is SQVTM and CDR2 is ANQGSEA. V was shortened by 3 bases and J by 10 bases, with 24 bases between the two germline ends. The CDR3 consists of 15 residues.

This rearrangement joins TRBV29-1 to TRBJ1-1; D might be TRBD1 (6 bases). The source of this sequence is a woman aged 45 to 65 with acute or convalescent COVID-19. Input material: peripheral blood. The CDR3 is CSVDPQGNVGLRAFF. CDR3 nucleotide sequence: TGCAGCGTTGACCCTCAGGGGAATGTAGGACTTAGAGCTTTCTTT.